The T cell receptor (beta chain) described here comes from a study of blood T cells in healthy people across ages. On the study more broadly: Using template switching, researchers captured about one barcoded beta molecule for each two T cells.

Through a sample-barcoded 5' primer and a J-beta primer mix, a second PCR was run for roughly 6 to 12 cycles. Each CDR3 protein is one row after TCRdb ran MiXCR on the 5' RACE reads. Of roughly 680,000 distinct CDR3 sequences listed, under 25% were seen once; the top ten hold roughly 3.7%. Germline V CDR1 and CDR2: SNHLY, FYNNEI. The CDR3 has 14 amino acids. The V and J ends lost 6 bases and 1 base respectively, with 9 bases between them. General observations from the study: Among long-lived donors, naive CD4+ cells were more numerous and diversity higher than in aged donors.

Comments on this clonotype: Its antigen is unknown.

The sequenced sample was blood. The chain combines TRBV2 with TRBJ2-2; D might be TRBD1 (6 bases). The sequence was collected from a man in his 70s in good health. This CDR3 is CASRADRNTGELFF. The CDR3 DNA is TGTGCCAGCAGAGCGGACAGGAACACCGGGGAGCTGTTTTTT.